The clone carrying this TCR beta chain was seen a handful of times. These data are taken from a study of early T cells in non-severe SARS-CoV-2 infection. As for the study in general: The chains were unpaired, and the sequenced material was bulk RNA from unsorted whole blood.

TCRdb fed the 5' RACE reads into MiXCR, producing one record per CDR3 protein. The sample holds 30,000 to 40,000 distinct CDR3 sequences; around 7% are singletons and the top ten take about 25%. The ends were cut back, 4 bases at V and 0 bases at J, with 13 bases in the middle. The CDR3 is 16 residues long. Germline CDR1 is ENHRY and CDR2 is SYGVKD. The chain uses TRBV10-3 and TRBJ1-3; D is ambiguous. The sequence came from an adult who was a healthcare worker with PCR-confirmed SARS-CoV-2 infection or an uninfected control (not recorded which). The starting material was whole blood, obtained at baseline. In DNA, the CDR3 is TGTGCCATCAGTGCCTGGGTCCTAAGCTCTGGAAACACCATATATTTT. This gives the protein CAISAWVLSSGNTIYF.